This T cell receptor beta chain emerged from a study of blood T cell repertoires in COVID-19 (dated by TCRdb to the early 2020s). With respect to the entire study: Samples from collaborators originated in the United States, Italy and Spain and spanned both the acute and convalescent phases of COVID-19. The material from the prospective study consisted of cDNA or gDNA derived from T cells, B-cell-depleted T cells, or PBMCs. The dataset comprised deeply sampled blood TCRbeta repertoires from subjects exposed to, actively infected with, or recovered from COVID-19. The repertoires were released in a freely available public database intended as a resource for research on the immune response to SARS-CoV-2. Samples came from the ongoing ImmuneRACE study (first 160 participants) plus 1,254 subjects from 6 global collaborators. Nearly every sample came with metadata listing a de-identified subject ID, COVID-19 status, age in years and sex. Where available, HLA class I and class II types were obtained from metadata supplied by the sample provider rather than from assay-based typing.

The collaborating institutions used their own protocols to collect whole blood in K2EDTA tubes. For TCRbeta analysis, collaborator samples were shipped as frozen whole blood, as isolated PBMCs, or as DNA extracted from either sample type. The immunoSEQ Assay, a bias-controlled multiplex PCR, was used to amplify TCRbeta CDR3 regions from genomic DNA. Concerning the study's data processing: The number of nucleated cells in each sample was estimated from the amplification of reference gene primers within the assay. To quantify the absolute abundance of each unique TCRbeta CDR3 rearrangement, sequence reads were collapsed and filtered. Productive Simpson clonality was computed per sample as the square root of Simpson's diversity index over productive rearrangements. The table was pulled from immuneACCESS by TCRdb, which kept in-frame rearrangements only. Such tables lose some clones; where checked, under half of the loss comes from unresolved V genes, and the rest has no known cause. That table is the source of V, J and clone size, and D and trimming were worked out from the DNA. The sample yields roughly 100,000 clones; 70% to 90% were counted once. 2% of the sample rests with the top ten.

Study-wide conclusions, independent of this receptor: The quantity of clinical and demographic metadata differed by source and by participant and was supplied without curation.

In the case of this clone: What antigen it recognizes has not been identified. Per-base qualities were not stored, and no clone one base away is much larger.

The sample was peripheral blood. This TCR was recovered from a middle-aged man with active COVID-19.

The DNA sequence reads TGTGCCAGCAGCCGGGGACAGGGGGCCAATTCACCCCTCCACTTT. Its product reads: CASSRGQGANSPLHF. The chain couples TRBV5-4 to TRBJ1-6; 12 central nucleotides agree with TRBD1. The CDR1 and CDR2 encoded by the germline V gene (reference sequence) are SGHNT and YYREEE. Measured from the cysteine to the phenylalanine, the CDR3 is 15 residues long. CDR3 DNA is the only sequence kept; it has 45 bases, read in frame from the first base. V is pruned by 4 bases and J by 7 bases, leaving 3 bases of the junction without a gene match.